This TCR beta chain originates from a study of spatial heterogeneity in lung cancer. Turning to the study itself: Samples came from 70 to 80 TRACERx patients with untreated early-stage lung cancer. Study-level points and caveats: At resection, ubiquitous expanded tumor TCRs appeared in blood more than at follow-up.

The V gene's germline CDR1 is MGHRA and CDR2 YSYEKL. With 1 base clipped from V and 5 bases from J, the junction kept 12 bases outside the gene matches. This CDR3 is 17 amino acids long. TCRdb used MiXCR to reprocess the 5' RACE reads, holding one entry per CDR3 protein. The table lists roughly 120,000 distinct CDR3 sequences, over 9% of them singletons. Stated time point: blood at routine non-recurrence follow-up after resection. Whole RNA came from tumor, nontumor lung or frozen PBMC and was sequenced without being sorted. With respect to this clonotype: What it binds is not known.

This sequence originates from a male donor with early-stage non-small cell lung cancer. The source material was PBMCs, sampled at follow-up. This chain joins TRBV4-1 and TRBJ1-2; 8 bases align to TRBD1. The CDR3 bases are TGCGCCAGCAGCCAAGTGCGACAGGGGACCGGACGGTATGGCTACACCTTC. Translation gives CASSQVRQGTGRYGYTF.